The following is a TCR beta chain sequence with its context. Its cognate antigen is unknown. The sample belongs to a study of Ad26.COV2.S vaccination and SARS-CoV-2 variants. Whole-study context: In the COV1001 trial, the donor was in the Ad26.COV2.S arm. The vaccine Ad26.COV2.S was put into the muscle once, or twice with 56 days between.

Treatment reported: 15 to 20 received Ad26.COV2.S at low or high dose, single or two shots; five or six received placebo; per-sample allocation not given. Samples were taken on day 63 after the first vaccine or placebo injection. Study conclusions and caveats: Vaccine recipients showed a spike-specific TCR breadth that was higher than in placebo recipients. It was reported that spike-specific CD8+ and CD4+ T cell responses were substantially broad after vaccination.

CDR3 size: 15 residues. V gave up 6 bases and J gave up 3 bases; unmatched junction bases: 5. Germline CDR1 is MNHEY and CDR2 is SMNVEV (reference sequence). Using immunoSEQ multiplex PCR, the repertoire was profiled, and TCRdb retains in-frame clones only, with some absent. In the table there are 360,000 or so clones, around 86% of which are singletons. The rearrangement joins TRBV27 to TRBJ2-2; 9 bases map to TRBD1. The sequence came from a person between 18 and 59 years old who received the Ad26.COV2.S COVID-19 vaccine or a placebo. The sequences come from peripheral blood, collected in a trial of Ad26.COV2.S vaccine versus placebo. DNA of the CDR3: TGTGCCAGCAGAGCACAGGGGGCGGACACCGGGGAGCTGTTTTTT. Protein: CASRAQGADTGELFF.